A single sample is the source of the 5 T cell receptor beta chains below, sequenced in a study of human T cells and chemical hapten exposure. Using its own MiXCR run on the RACE reads, TCRdb lists one record per CDR3 protein. This sample has around 150,000 distinct CDR3 sequences, with 25% to 35% found just once. The time point: patch test 3, about 24 weeks after DPC sensitization. The treatment is: therapeutic diphenylcyclopropenone sensitization with weekly scalp DPC. Specimen: whole blood, collected in connection with sensitization to the hapten diphenylcyclopropenone (DPC). Every receptor here comes from a woman between 18 and 29 years old with alopecia areata. Some clones in this sample may be carry-over from other donors' samples.

The gene calls are TRBV7-2 and TRBJ2-1; 13 positions match TRBD2. The V segment lost 2 bases and the J segment 7 bases; nucleotides outside the gene matches: 11. CDR3 length: 18 residues. CDR1 and CDR2 (germline): SGHTA, FQGNSA. CDR3 nucleotides: TGTGCCAGCAGCTTAAACCCTACTAGCGGGGGGGCGGTAAATGAGCAGTTCTTC. It codes for CASSLNPTSGGAVNEQFF. Drawing the rest from reference TRBV7-2 and TRBJ2-1, the complete variable domain is GAGVSQSPSNKVTEKGKDVELRCDPISGHTALYWYRQSLGQGLEFLIYFQGNSAPDKSGLPSDRFSAERTGGSVSTLTIQRTQQEDSAVYLCASSLNPTSGGAVNEQFFGPGTRLTVL.

This chain uses TRBV7-2 with TRBJ1-5, with D hard to call. Per the germline V gene, CDR1 is SGHTA and CDR2 is FQGNSA. Trimming took off 7 bases at V and 5 bases at J, with 12 bases between the two ends. The CDR3 spans 13 residues. This CDR3 reads CASTPTPDQPQHF. CDR3 DNA: TGTGCCAGCACCCCGACACCGGATCAGCCCCAGCATTTT.

This clonotype was picked up a small number of times. The chain links TRBV12-3 or TRBV12-4 to TRBJ1-1; D is unresolved. Trimming removed 6 bases from V and 7 bases from J, with 12 bases in between. The CDR3 is made up of 12 amino acids. The CDR3 is CASSQRRYEAFF. The CDR3 DNA sequence: TGTGCCAGCAGCCAGCGACGCTATGAAGCTTTCTTT.

This clonotype appeared a few times. J is TRBJ1-1 and V is TRBV29-1, with D tentatively TRBD1 (6 bases). Germline V gives CDR1 SQVTM, CDR2 ANQGSEA. This CDR3 comprises 11 residues. Deletions cut 4 bases from V and 11 bases from J, with 14 bases between. CDR3 sequence: CSVGRQGTAFF. The CDR3, as DNA: TGCAGCGTTGGTAGGCAGGGGACGGCTTTCTTT.

The J gene is TRBJ2-3, the V gene TRBV4-3, with D perhaps TRBD2 (6 bases). This CDR3 has 13 residues. From germline, CDR1 is LGHNA and CDR2 YSLEER. Trimming cost V 6 bases and J 1 base, with 8 bases left between them. The CDR3 region has the DNA TGCGCCAGCAGATCTAGCGGCACAGATACGCAGTATTTT. Amino acid sequence: CASRSSGTDTQYF.